The T cell receptor beta chain under discussion was sequenced for a study of shared clonotypes between healthy human individuals. CDR3 length equals 15 residues. The V gene lost 3 bases and the J gene lost 2 bases, with 13 bases spanning the gap. Germline V CDR1 and CDR2: KGHSH, LQKENI. This clone turned up a few times. The authors loaded around 190 ng DNA, 30,000 to 35,000 T cell genomes, into sorted-subset replicate PCRs. The table came from immunoSEQ multiplex PCR; TCRdb's copy has only in-frame clones and leaves some out. The sample has about 680,000 clones, roughly 72% seen once. Sequences were obtained from memory CD4+ T cells sorted from blood. The subset is: CD45RA-negative fraction. This chain uses TRBV18 with TRBJ1-2; D possibly corresponds to TRBD1 (6 bases). This receptor was obtained from a woman aged 25 to 39 in good health. DNA of the CDR3: TGTGCCAGCTCACCTTCCACAGGGCTCAACTATGGCTACACCTTC. It codes for CASSPSTGLNYGYTF.